One and the same sample provided the 21 T cell receptor beta chains below, sequenced in a study of CD8 T cells in ankylosing spondylitis. General study points: A TCR beta motif of 7 to 9 highly homologous variants seemed to mark ankylosing spondylitis blood.

A single record per CDR3 protein comes from TCRdb applying MiXCR to the 5' RACE reads. This table has around 770,000 distinct CDR3 sequences, about 11% appearing once. Their cognate antigens are unknown. Sequencing was carried out using blood, either unsorted or a sorted T cell fraction (not recorded which). These TCRs come from a male donor with ankylosing spondylitis.

The chain combines TRBV15 with TRBJ2-7; D is undetermined. The CDR3 totals 14 residues. Per the germline V gene, CDR1 is LNHNV and CDR2 is YYDKDF (reference sequence). Trimming cost V 3 bases and J 4 bases, with 13 bases left between them. The DNA of the CDR3 is TGTGCCACCAGCAGTGGGATTACTGGTTACGAGCAGTACTTC. This codes for CATSSGITGYEQYF.

The chain employs TRBV20-1 and TRBJ2-7; 9 bases are a match to TRBD1. The CDR3 loop spans 15 amino acids. The junction had 8 bases not matched to a gene; V was cut back by 0 bases and J by 5 bases. Germline lookup yields CDR1 DFQATT and CDR2 SNEGSKA (reference sequence). CDR3 in amino acids: CSARDPTGGWNEQYF. The CDR3 DNA sequence: TGCAGTGCTAGAGATCCCACAGGGGGCTGGAACGAGCAGTACTTC.

This clonotype was recorded many times. V gene TRBV20-1 combines with J gene TRBJ1-6; 8 nucleotides agree with TRBD1. V dropped 6 bases and J dropped 9; count of bases not matched to a gene: 7. Germline lookup yields CDR1 DFQATT and CDR2 SNEGSKA (reference sequence). The CDR3 contains 13 residues. The DNA for the CDR3 is TGCAGTGCCTACCCGGACAGGGCTTCACCCCTCCACTTT. It codes for CSAYPDRASPLHF.

The rearrangement links TRBV24-1 to TRBJ2-5; D unclear. CDR1 is KGHDR and CDR2 is SFDVKD in the germline V gene. The CDR3 has 11 amino acids. V was shortened by 4 bases and J by 10 bases, with 9 bases between the two germline ends. CDR3 in amino acids: CATSDYQIQYF. The CDR3 DNA follows: TGTGCCACCAGTGACTACCAGATCCAGTACTTC.

This clonotype was seen only a few times. This sequence joins TRBV4-3 and TRBJ2-3; 8 nucleotides match TRBD2. The CDR3 totals 19 residues. Germline V gene lookup returns CDR1 LGHNA and CDR2 YSLEER. The J segment lost 2 bases and the V segment lost 0 bases, leaving 13 bases of the junction unmatched. The CDR3 bases are TGCGCCAGCAGCCAAGATGCATTCAGGGCGGGGGGCTACACAGATACGCAGTATTTT. Translation gives CASSQDAFRAGGYTDTQYF.

This clonotype occurred many times. This chain joins TRBV6-2 or TRBV6-3 and TRBJ2-7; no clear D gene. V lost 8 bases, J lost 1 base, and 6 bases lay in between. Germline CDR1 is MNHEY and CDR2 is SVGEGT. The CDR3 consists of 11 residues. CDR3 sequence: CASASSYEQYF. The CDR3 DNA sequence: TGTGCCAGCGCCTCGTCCTACGAGCAGTACTTC.

A note on this clonotype: At one boundary the junction diverges from the germline segment, which might be a read error. This chain connects TRBV5-5 to TRBJ2-3, with D perhaps given as TRBD1 or TRBD2 (5 bases each). Germline V lookup: CDR1 SGHKS, CDR2 YYEKEE (reference sequence). The CDR3 is 14 amino acids. The CDR3 nucleotides are TGTGCCATCAGCCCGGGGCTTGACACAGATACGCAGTATTTT. Its translation is CAISPGLDTDTQYF. Together with reference TRBV5-5 and TRBJ2-3, the CDR3 gives the full variable domain: DAGVTQSPTHLIKTRGQQVTLRCSPISGHKSVSWYQQVLGQGPQFIFQYYEKEERGRGNFPDRFSARQFPNYSSELNVNALLLGDSALYLCAISPGLDTDTQYFGPGTRLTVL.

This clonotype was seen a few times. The chain employs TRBV20-1 and TRBJ2-3, with D possibly called TRBD1 or TRBD2 (5 bases each). This CDR3 contains 15 residues. V shed 4 bases and J shed 1 base, with 15 bases lying between them. CDR1 is DFQATT and CDR2 is SNEGSKA in the germline V gene (reference sequence). The CDR3 DNA reads TGCAGTGCTATTGGGACGGTGGGGGGCACAGATACGCAGTATTTT. Amino acids: CSAIGTVGGTDTQYF.

This chain links TRBV29-1 with TRBJ2-1; D perhaps matches TRBD1 (5 bases). The CDR3 contains 15 residues. The V end was cut by 6 bases, the J end by 0 bases, with 15 bases between. Germline-derived CDR1 and CDR2 are SQVTM and ANQGSEA. The CDR3 sequence: CSVFRARSSYNEQFF. CDR3 bases: TGCAGCGTCTTCAGGGCCAGGAGCTCCTACAATGAGCAGTTCTTC.

This clonotype has a count of ten or more. This chain links TRBV4-3 with TRBJ2-5; no reliable D call. This CDR3 has 15 residues. Trimming took off 0 bases at V and 3 bases at J, with 11 bases between the two ends. Per germline, CDR1 LGHNA and CDR2 YSLEER. CDR3 amino acids: CASSQDLTRKETQYF. In DNA form, the CDR3 reads TGCGCCAGCAGCCAAGATTTGACTCGTAAAGAGACCCAGTACTTC.

This clonotype occurred many times. This sequence joins TRBV29-1 and TRBJ1-2; a weak D match, TRBD1 (6 bases). The CDR3 has 12 residues. Per the germline V gene, CDR1 is SQVTM and CDR2 is ANQGSEA. Trimming took off 6 bases at V and 8 bases at J, with 16 bases between the two ends. The CDR3 loop reads CSVETGIRGYTF. In nucleotides, the CDR3 is TGCAGCGTCGAAACAGGGATTCGGGGCTACACCTTC.

This clonotype was seen a handful of times. The rearrangement links TRBV7-6 to TRBJ1-5, with 10 bases aligning to TRBD1. V shed 5 bases, J shed 7 bases, and the junction held 11 bases outside the gene matches. The germline V gene encodes CDR1 SGHVS and CDR2 FNYEAQ. The CDR3 sequence is 16 residues long. DNA of the CDR3: TGTGCCAGCAGCGTATCGGGACAGGGGCTGGGACAGCCCCAGCATTTT. It specifies CASSVSGQGLGQPQHF. The complete variable domain, with remaining parts taken from reference TRBV7-6 and TRBJ1-5, reads GAGVSQSPRYKVTKRGQDVALRCDPISGHVSLYWYRQALGQGPEFLTYFNYEAQQDKSGLPNDRFSAERPEGSISTLTIQRTEQRDSAMYRCASSVSGQGLGQPQHFGDGTRLSIL.

This clonotype was picked up a small number of times. This chain links TRBV24-1 with TRBJ2-1; D is undetermined. Germline V gene lookup returns CDR1 KGHDR and CDR2 SFDVKD. The V end lost 9 bases, the J end lost 4 bases, and 9 bases lay between the germline ends. The CDR3 runs 12 residues. Written as DNA, the CDR3 is TGTGCCACCGCATCTCGATACAATGAGCAGTTCTTC. It is translated as CATASRYNEQFF.

The chain is built from TRBV7-9 and TRBJ2-5; D is possibly TRBD1 (6 bases). Germline loops: CDR1 SEHNR, CDR2 FQNEAQ (reference sequence). The CDR3 runs to 16 residues. V gave up 2 bases and J gave up 5 bases, with 18 bases separating them. The CDR3 DNA reads TGTGCCAGCAGCTTACTGCGAGGGACAATAGGGGAGACCCAGTACTTC. Protein sequence: CASSLLRGTIGETQYF.

V and J are TRBV11-2 and TRBJ2-1; 12 bases match TRBD1. Germline trimming cut 3 bases from V and 7 bases from J; bases unmatched to any gene: 7. Germline-derived CDR1 and CDR2 are SGHAT and FQNNGV. The CDR3 sequence is 16 residues long. CDR3 nucleotide sequence: TGTGCCAGCAGCTTGAGTCCGGGACAGGGGGCAAATGAGCAGTTCTTC. It yields the protein CASSLSPGQGANEQFF.

This clonotype occurred many times. This sequence joins TRBV4-3 and TRBJ2-7, with D hard to call. The CDR3 consists of 16 residues. Trimming stripped 4 bases from V and 0 bases from J, with 16 bases between. Looked up from germline, CDR1 is LGHNA and CDR2 is YSLEER. The CDR3 is CASSRSQSLYSYEQYF. The DNA of the CDR3 is TGCGCCAGCAGCCGCTCACAGTCTCTCTACTCCTACGAGCAGTACTTC.

The sample holds a few counts of this clonotype. This chain links TRBV7-2 with TRBJ2-4; D remains unclear. The CDR3 extends over 16 amino acids. With 0 bases removed from V and 3 bases from J, the gap between germline ends came to 12 bases. From germline, CDR1 is SGHTA and CDR2 FQGNSA. The CDR3 DNA reads TGTGCCAGCAGCTTAGCGCACGGTTCAGTCAAAAACATTCAGTACTTC. Translating gives CASSLAHGSVKNIQYF.

This clonotype was seen many times. V and J are TRBV6-2 or TRBV6-3 and TRBJ2-2; D possibly uses TRBD1 or TRBD2 (6 bases each). Per germline, CDR1 MNHEY and CDR2 SVGEGT. The CDR3 is made up of 15 amino acids. V gave up 10 bases and J gave up 1 base, with 16 bases separating them. In nucleotides, the CDR3 is TGTGCCACTTTAGTCAGGGGACTGAACACCGGGGAGCTGTTTTTT. Translating it yields CATLVRGLNTGELFF.

This clonotype turned up a few times. The gene calls are TRBV4-2 and TRBJ2-7; tentatively, D is TRBD2 (6 bases). Trimming stripped 1 base from V and 0 bases from J, with 13 bases between. CDR1 and CDR2 from the germline V gene are LGHNA and YNFKEQ. The CDR3 length is 16 residues. CDR3 nucleotide sequence: TGTGCCAGCAGCCAAGTCGTGGCGCGGGACTCCTACGAGCAGTACTTC. It translates to CASSQVVARDSYEQYF.

The chain is built from TRBV7-2 and TRBJ2-2, with D possibly called TRBD1 or TRBD2 (5 bases each). This CDR3 contains 16 residues. The V end lost 1 base, the J end lost 5 bases, and 14 bases lay between the germline ends. Germline lookup yields CDR1 SGHTA and CDR2 FQGNSA. Here the CDR3 DNA reads TGTGCCAGCAGCTTAGTGGGGACCCCGGGGACCGGGGAGCTGTTTTTT. Translated, it gives CASSLVGTPGTGELFF.

In its sample, this clonotype was seen many times. The V and J genes are TRBV12-3 or TRBV12-4 and TRBJ1-6; possible D gene TRBD1, 6 bases. There are 13 residues in the CDR3. The V end was cut by 5 bases, the J end by 7 bases, with 9 bases between. The CDR3 DNA reads as TGTGCCAGCAGTATTCAGGGGAATTCACCCCTCCACTTT. This sequence encodes CASSIQGNSPLHF.